Following are 10 T cell receptor beta chains from one sample sequenced in a study of blood T cells in healthy people across ages (dated by TCRdb to the mid-2010s). The library relied on 5' RACE. Sequencing was carried out with an Illumina HiSeq 2500. A second PCR of roughly 7 to 11 cycles was performed with a sample-barcoded 5' primer and a J-beta primer mix. TCRdb reprocessing: public reads trimmed at Q25 with fastp, clones called with MiXCR, in-frame beta chains kept. Here each entry gathers all rows of one CDR3 protein and keeps the most common genes and DNA. The sample table records hundreds of thousands of distinct CDR3 sequences; more than 45% of these occur just once. The top ten hold over 20% of the sample. The specimen was blood. The receptors were sampled from a man aged 25 to 45 in good health.

The chain carries TRBV6-2 or TRBV6-3 and TRBJ1-2; 9 nucleotides match TRBD1. This CDR3 has 14 residues. Trimming at V came to 8 bases and at J to 4 bases, leaving 8 bases not matched to a gene. The germline V gene encodes CDR1 MNHEY and CDR2 SVGEGT. The CDR3 bases are TGTGCCAGCTGGGACAGGGCCAAGTCCTATGGCTACACCTTC. It yields the protein CASWDRAKSYGYTF.

CDR3 sequence (DNA): TGTGCCATCAGTGAAATTCAGGAGACCCAGTACTTC. It encodes CAISEIQETQYF. The rearrangement uses TRBV10-3 and TRBJ2-5, with unresolved D. V dropped 3 bases and J dropped 5 bases, with 7 bases sitting between them. The germline V gene encodes CDR1 ENHRY and CDR2 SYGVKD. The CDR3 has 12 amino acids.

The chain is built from TRBV27 and TRBJ2-4, with 7 bases identical to TRBD2. The J call may be mistaken, given a closer DNA end match to TRBJ2-7. The germline gives CDR1 MNHEY, CDR2 SMNVEV (reference sequence). The CDR3 is 16 residues long. CDR3 region: CASSFSSGTLSYEQYF. CDR3 in DNA: TGTGCCAGCAGTTTCTCGAGCGGGACGCTGTCCTACGAGCAGTACTTC.

The chain couples TRBV18 to TRBJ2-5; D not certain. The CDR3 covers 15 residues. Germline CDR1 reads KGHSH; CDR2 reads LQKENI. The germline V and J ends were trimmed by 2 bases and 5 bases, with 15 bases remaining between them. CDR3 loop: CASSPSGDPGETQYF. The CDR3 DNA sequence: TGTGCCAGCTCACCAAGTGGCGACCCCGGGGAGACCCAGTACTTC.

This CDR3 is CSAPEPVHYGYTF. The CDR3 bases are TGCAGTGCCCCAGAGCCGGTCCACTATGGCTACACCTTC. The chain couples TRBV20-1 to TRBJ1-2; D call uncertain. Trimming pared 6 bases from V and 3 bases from J, leaving 14 bases between. Per germline, CDR1 DFQATT and CDR2 SNEGSKA (reference sequence). There are 13 residues in the CDR3.

The J gene is TRBJ1-2, the V gene TRBV7-9; D not certain. Between the trimmed V and J ends, which lost 8 bases and 4 bases, there was a span of 14 bases. Germline V lookup: CDR1 SEHNR, CDR2 FQNEAQ (reference sequence). The CDR3 sequence is 13 residues long. The CDR3 here is CASCPLSGYGYTF. Written as DNA, the CDR3 is TGTGCCAGCTGCCCCCTGAGTGGCTATGGCTACACCTTC. Drawing the rest from reference TRBV7-9 and TRBJ1-2, the complete variable domain is DTGVSQNPRHKITKRGQNVTFRCDPISEHNRLYWYRQTLGQGPEFLTYFQNEAQLEKSRLLSDRFSAERPKGSFSTLEIQRTEQGDSAMYLCASCPLSGYGYTFGSGTRLTVV.

The rearrangement joins TRBV7-9 to TRBJ2-1; 11 nucleotides match TRBD1. The CDR3 totals 14 residues. Germline V gives CDR1 SEHNR, CDR2 FQNEAQ (reference sequence). Trimming took 5 bases from V and 5 from J; bases not matched to a gene: 2. DNA for the CDR3: TGTGCCAGCAGCCTGGGACAGGGGGACAATGAGCAGTTCTTC. This gives the protein CASSLGQGDNEQFF.

The chain uses TRBV4-3 and TRBJ2-5; TRBD1 aligns across 8 bases. The germline gives CDR1 LGHNA, CDR2 YSLEER. The length of the CDR3 is 15 residues. After removal of 1 base from V and 11 bases from J, the junction contained 12 bases not matched to a gene. The CDR3 sequence is CASSQGTGGGNEQYF. The CDR3 DNA sequence: TGCGCCAGCAGCCAAGGAACAGGGGGAGGCAATGAGCAGTACTTC.

This clonotype has just a few counts. CDR3 sequence reads: CASSPGFEAAQETQYF. CDR3 sequence (DNA): TGCGCCAGCAGCCCAGGGTTTGAGGCAGCCCAAGAGACCCAGTACTTC. V usage is TRBV5-1 and J usage is TRBJ2-5; a possible D gene is TRBD1 (5 bases). Germline lookup yields CDR1 SGHRS and CDR2 YFSETQ. This CDR3 spans 16 amino acids. Trimming removed 4 bases from V and 1 base from J, with 17 bases in between.

In this sample, this clonotype turned up once. At one of its ends the junction is not consistent with the germline gene, which may arise from a read error. The V call is TRBV28, the J call TRBJ2-1; D is perhaps TRBD2 (5 bases). The CDR3 is made up of 16 amino acids. Germline CDR1 reads MDHEN; CDR2 reads SYDVKM. CDR3 in DNA: TGTGCTAGCAGTTTAAGAGGGATTGGGAACTACAATGAGCAGTTCTTC. Translating gives CASSLRGIGNYNEQFF.